The clone carrying this T cell receptor (beta chain) was seen a single time. The antigen is undetermined. Germline and junction disagree at one end, which may indicate a read error. Germline V gene sequence: CDR1 SGHTA, CDR2 FQGNSA. This CDR3 is 15 amino acids long. The PCR used 60 Vbeta and 13 Jbeta primers. Some clones are missing from TCRdb's copy, which holds only in-frame ones; the method was immunoSEQ multiplex PCR. The sample has 150,000 or so clones; approximately 80% are singletons. This specimen comes from a study of cytomegalovirus exposure and HLA in healthy donors. The study's findings and limits: In a later analysis, TCR beta V- and J-gene trimming was associated with a missense DCLRE1C variant.

Input material: PBMCs. The receptor was isolated from a man aged 25 to 40 in good health and CMV-seropositive. V gene TRBV7-2 combines with J gene TRBJ2-3, with 10 bases matching TRBD2. CDR3 in amino acids: CSSSFSGLAADTQYF. The CDR3 DNA reads as TGTTCCAGCAGCTTTTCTGGACTAGCGGCAGATACGCAGTATTTT.